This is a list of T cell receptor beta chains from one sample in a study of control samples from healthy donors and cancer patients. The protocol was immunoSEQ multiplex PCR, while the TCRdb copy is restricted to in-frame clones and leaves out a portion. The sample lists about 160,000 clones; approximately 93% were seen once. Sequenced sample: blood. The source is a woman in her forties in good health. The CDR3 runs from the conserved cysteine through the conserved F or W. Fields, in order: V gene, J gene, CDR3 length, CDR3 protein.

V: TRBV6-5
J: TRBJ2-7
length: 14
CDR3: CASSSPQGGYEQYF

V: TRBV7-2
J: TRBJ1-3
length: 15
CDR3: CASSLDGGQGNTIYF

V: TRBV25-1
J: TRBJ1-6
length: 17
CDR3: CASSEKLGSLRNSPLHF

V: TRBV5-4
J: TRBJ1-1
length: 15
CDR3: CASSLGGIQNTEAFF

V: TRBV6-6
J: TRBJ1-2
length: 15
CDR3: CASSPTPTGFGGYTF

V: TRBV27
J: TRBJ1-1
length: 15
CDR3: CASSPLGLMNTEAFF

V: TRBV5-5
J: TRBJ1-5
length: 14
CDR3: CASSSGYTDQPQHF

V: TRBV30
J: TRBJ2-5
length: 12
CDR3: CAWAPGEETQYF

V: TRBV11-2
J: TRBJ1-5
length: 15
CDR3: CASSLDRALNQPQHF

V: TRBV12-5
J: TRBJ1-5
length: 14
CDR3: CASGLTGGGQPQHF

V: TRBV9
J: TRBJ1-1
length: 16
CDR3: CASSAHLRGMNTEAFF

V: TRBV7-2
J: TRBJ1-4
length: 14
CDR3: CASTSGGFREKLFF

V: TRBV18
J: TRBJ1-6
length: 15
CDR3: CASSLPGPRSSPLHF

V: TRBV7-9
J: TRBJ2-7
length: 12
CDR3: CASSSDDYEQYF

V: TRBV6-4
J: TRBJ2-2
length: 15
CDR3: CASRPSGANTGELFF

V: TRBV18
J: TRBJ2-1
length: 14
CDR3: CASSAGQGIGEQFF

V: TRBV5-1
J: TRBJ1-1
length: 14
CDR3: CASSTGNLNTEAFF

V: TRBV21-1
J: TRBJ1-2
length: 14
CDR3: CASSKGEGEGGYTF

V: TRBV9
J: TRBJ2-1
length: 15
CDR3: CASSPTGLLYNEQFF

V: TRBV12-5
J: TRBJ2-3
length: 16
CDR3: CASGLVQGPHAVTQYF

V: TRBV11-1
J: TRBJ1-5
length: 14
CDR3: CASSESGGNQPQHF

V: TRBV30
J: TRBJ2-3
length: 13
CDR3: CAWTRMVTDTQYF

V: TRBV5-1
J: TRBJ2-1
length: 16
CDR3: CASSEPLMSSYNEQFF

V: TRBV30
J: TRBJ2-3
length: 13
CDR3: CAWSVTGADTQYF

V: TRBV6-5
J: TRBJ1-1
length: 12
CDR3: CASSTGGPLAFF

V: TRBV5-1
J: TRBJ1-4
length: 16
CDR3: CASSLNARATNEKLFF

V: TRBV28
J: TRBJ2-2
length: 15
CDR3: CASSFPSGRTGELFF

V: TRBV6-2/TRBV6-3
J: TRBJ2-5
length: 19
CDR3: CASSLVTSGGGLPKETQYF

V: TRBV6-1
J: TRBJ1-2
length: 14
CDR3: CASSEAQGNYGYTF

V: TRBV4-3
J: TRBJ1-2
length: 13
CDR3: CASSQLGGYGYTF

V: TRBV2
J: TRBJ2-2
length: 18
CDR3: CASIRSKYRATNTGELFF

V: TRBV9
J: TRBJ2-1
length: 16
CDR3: CASSLNSGRGRDEQFF

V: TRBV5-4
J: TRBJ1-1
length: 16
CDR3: CASSPPNGGSNTEAFF

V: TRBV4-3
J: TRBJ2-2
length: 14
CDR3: CASSRAGGTGELFF

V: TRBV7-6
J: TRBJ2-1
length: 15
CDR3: CASSLEGGAGNEQFF

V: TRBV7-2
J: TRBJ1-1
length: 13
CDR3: CASSLPAGGEAFF

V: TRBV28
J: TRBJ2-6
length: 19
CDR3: CASSGRPGQGLYGANVLTF

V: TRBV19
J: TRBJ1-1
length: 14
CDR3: CASSGGQGNTEAFF

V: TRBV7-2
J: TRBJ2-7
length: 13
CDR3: CASSPDRVYEQYF

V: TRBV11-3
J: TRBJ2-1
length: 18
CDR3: CASSLGSGSGGGYNEQFF

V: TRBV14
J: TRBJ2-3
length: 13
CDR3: CASSQGLQDTQYF

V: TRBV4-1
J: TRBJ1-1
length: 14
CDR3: CASSQGGTGVEAFF

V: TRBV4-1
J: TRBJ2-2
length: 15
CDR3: CASSQSGGYTGELFF